Below are 25 T cell receptor beta chains sequenced from a single sample in a study of T cells in Graves' hyperthyroidism and ophthalmopathy. The investigators amplified TCR beta CDR3 regions from RNA transcripts. Carried out on the TCR CDR3, a first-round RT-PCR used the HTBI primer set. MiXCR, run by TCRdb on the multiplex PCR reads, gives a single entry per CDR3 protein. Altogether around 300,000 distinct CDR3 sequences are present, more than 11% being singletons, with the ten largest covering approximately 25%. The specimen sequenced was blood. The receptors here all came from a woman in her thirties with Graves' hyperthyroidism.

This clonotype was seen at least ten times. This rearrangement joins TRBV13 to TRBJ2-2; D not certain. This CDR3 is 15 amino acids long. Germline values: CDR1 PRHDT, CDR2 FYEKMQ (reference sequence). Between the trimmed V and J ends, which lost 6 bases and 8 bases, there was a span of 19 bases. Written as DNA, the CDR3 is TGTGCCAGCAGTCAAACGAGGATGGTATCAGGGGAGCTGTTTTTT. Translation: CASSQTRMVSGELFF.

A note on this clonotype: Since the CDR3 does not end with the conserved phenylalanine or tryptophan, this likely comes from a read error. The chain employs TRBV3-1 and TRBJ2-5; unclear D gene. CDR3 length: 15 residues. The ends were cut back, 4 bases at V and 5 bases at J, with 17 bases in the middle. The V gene's germline CDR1 is LGHDT and CDR2 YNNKEL (reference sequence). CDR3 region: CASSLGVGVVETQYL. The DNA for the CDR3 is TGTGCCAGCAGCCTGGGCGTGGGCGTCGTGGAGACCCAGTACTTG.

This clonotype appeared once. The chain recombines TRBV10-3 with TRBJ2-1; 8 positions match TRBD2. The germline V gene encodes CDR1 ENHRY and CDR2 SYGVKD. The CDR3 is 16 residues long. The V gene end was trimmed by 6 bases and the J gene end by 0 bases; junction bases not matched to a gene: 7. The CDR3 nucleotides are TGTGCCATCAGCGATACTAGCGGCAGCTCCTACAATGAGCAGTTCTTC. Residues: CAISDTSGSSYNEQFF.

This clonotype showed up just a few times. The CDR3 bases are TGTGCCAGCAGTTTTCTGGGCTTGACCGAGCAGTACTTC. Translation: CASSFLGLTEQYF. V usage is TRBV28 and J usage is TRBJ2-7; no firm D call. Deletions cut 3 bases from V and 6 bases from J, with 12 bases between. From germline, CDR1 is MDHEN and CDR2 SYDVKM. This CDR3 region has 13 residues.

V gene TRBV6-5 combines with J gene TRBJ2-5; 11 positions agree with TRBD2. The CDR3 is made up of 15 amino acids. V was clipped by 4 bases and J by 5 bases; unmatched bases: 6. CDR1 MNHEY and CDR2 SVGAGI come from the germline V gene. The CDR3 here is CASSSVVAGGETQYF. In DNA, the CDR3 is TGTGCCAGCAGTTCTGTAGTAGCGGGAGGGGAGACCCAGTACTTC.

With respect to this clonotype: An end of the junction does not agree with germline; a read error may underlie this. The chain links TRBV6-1 to TRBJ1-3; D is unresolved. CDR1 is MNHNS, CDR2 SASEGT, per germline. The CDR3 has 15 amino acids. Here the CDR3 reads CASSTGDGSGNTTYF. The CDR3 DNA is TGTGCCAGCAGTACCGGAGACGGCTCTGGAAACACCACATATTTT.

The CDR3 DNA reads TGCAGTGCCGAAGCGGGGTGGCAGGGGGATGTGGAGACCCAGTACTTC. This translates into CSAEAGWQGDVETQYF. V is TRBV20-1 and J is TRBJ2-5; D is perhaps TRBD1 or TRBD2 (7 bases each). V lost 6 bases and J 5 bases, leaving 25 bases between the germline ends. The CDR3 length is 16 residues. The V gene's germline CDR1 is DFQATT and CDR2 SNEGSKA (reference sequence).

This clonotype came up a few times. The rearrangement joins TRBV3-1 to TRBJ1-4; TRBD1 is a possible D gene (6 bases). With 0 bases removed from V and 8 bases from J, the gap between germline ends came to 16 bases. Per the germline V gene, CDR1 is LGHDT and CDR2 is YNNKEL (reference sequence). The CDR3 covers 16 residues. The CDR3 sequence: CASSQDRGDTGEKLFF. The CDR3 DNA reads TGTGCCAGCAGCCAAGATCGAGGGGACACAGGCGAAAAACTGTTTTTT.

This clonotype was counted a few times. This chain uses TRBV27 with TRBJ2-7; possibly TRBD2 for D (6 bases). The V gene lost 6 bases and the J gene lost 6 bases, with 18 bases spanning the gap. Germline lookup yields CDR1 MNHEY and CDR2 SMNVEV (reference sequence). The CDR3 contains 14 residues. CDR3 nucleotide sequence: TGTGCCAGCAGCCACCTGGGCGGGGAACGCGAGCAGTACTTC. Translation: CASSHLGGEREQYF.

This clonotype was seen many times. The J gene is TRBJ2-2, the V gene TRBV27; tentative D call: TRBD2 (6 bases). This CDR3 spans 14 amino acids. The ends were cut back, 10 bases at V and 6 bases at J, with 18 bases in the middle. Per germline, CDR1 MNHEY and CDR2 SMNVEV (reference sequence). This chain's CDR3 is CATRMEGKAGELFF. For the CDR3, the DNA is TGTGCCACCCGAATGGAGGGCAAGGCCGGGGAGCTGTTTTTT.

At least ten counts were recorded for this clonotype. The rearrangement joins TRBV11-2 to TRBJ2-1; unclear D gene. Germline V gene lookup returns CDR1 SGHAT and CDR2 FQNNGV. The CDR3 has 16 residues. V was shortened by 1 base and J by 7 bases, with 17 bases between the two germline ends. The chain's CDR3 is CASSLGPSTGRNEQFF. DNA for the CDR3: TGTGCCAGCAGCTTAGGACCCTCGACCGGTCGGAATGAGCAGTTCTTC.

The sample holds a few counts of this clonotype. The V gene is TRBV6-2 or TRBV6-3, the J gene TRBJ2-5; TRBD1 agrees at 8 bases. The CDR3 consists of 15 residues. Germline CDR1 is MNHEY and CDR2 is SVGEGT. V lost 2 bases and J lost 13; bases outside the gene matches: 15. The CDR3 loop is CASSYTRTGRGDTYF. CDR3 in DNA: TGTGCCAGCAGTTACACGCGGACAGGGAGAGGGGATACGTACTTC.

V and J are TRBV11-2 and TRBJ2-6; TRBD1 aligns across 11 bases. Trimming at V came to 11 bases and at J to 1 base, leaving 4 bases not matched to a gene. From germline, CDR1 is SGHAT and CDR2 FQNNGV. This CDR3 spans 15 amino acids. CDR3 sequence reads: CAGTGGESGANVLTF. The CDR3 DNA reads as TGTGCCGGGACAGGGGGGGAATCTGGGGCCAACGTCCTGACTTTC.

This clonotype was seen a handful of times. J is TRBJ2-2 and V is TRBV2; 10 bases map to TRBD1. Trimming removed 6 bases from V and 4 bases from J; junction bases left unmatched: 5. Germline CDR1 is SNHLY and CDR2 is FYNNEI. This CDR3 is built from 15 residues. The DNA of the CDR3 is TGTGCCAGCAGAGAAAGGACAGGGGGCACCGGGGAGCTGTTTTTT. Residues: CASRERTGGTGELFF.

V gene TRBV29-1 combines with J gene TRBJ2-1; D gene ambiguous. V dropped 1 base and J dropped 9 bases, with 13 bases sitting between them. The CDR3 is made up of 13 amino acids. Germline V lookup: CDR1 SQVTM, CDR2 ANQGSEA. The CDR3, as DNA: TGCAGCGTTGAAGTGGGCAGATGGGGTGAGCAGTTCTTC. It is translated as CSVEVGRWGEQFF.

This clonotype has a count of ten or more. This chain connects TRBV7-2 to TRBJ2-1, with 12 bases fitting TRBD2. CDR1 SGHTA and CDR2 FQGNSA come from the germline V gene. With 5 bases clipped from V and 6 bases from J, the junction kept 14 bases outside the gene matches. This CDR3 region has 18 residues. Here the CDR3 reads CASSINWPTSGRRNEQFF. CDR3 coding DNA: TGTGCCAGCAGCATTAACTGGCCGACTAGCGGGAGACGCAATGAGCAGTTCTTC.

This clonotype was seen at least ten times. The chain employs TRBV2 and TRBJ2-5; weak D call: TRBD2 (5 bases). The germline V gene encodes CDR1 SNHLY and CDR2 FYNNEI. The CDR3 length is 14 residues. With 5 bases removed from V and 1 base from J, the gap between germline ends came to 11 bases. DNA of the CDR3: TGTGCCAGCAGTCGACCCCGGGGCCAAGAGACCCAGTACTTC. It specifies CASSRPRGQETQYF.

This clonotype was seen repeatedly, ten times or more. This chain uses TRBV28 with TRBJ2-1, with 9 bases fitting TRBD1. The CDR3 length is 14 residues. V gave up 7 bases and J gave up 9 bases; unmatched junction bases: 10. Germline V gene sequence: CDR1 MDHEN, CDR2 SYDVKM. Here the CDR3 DNA reads TGTGCCAGCACCGCCGGGACAGGGAGTATTGAGCAGTTCTTC. This gives the protein CASTAGTGSIEQFF.

The chain joins TRBV5-1 to TRBJ2-5; 8 bases align to TRBD2. V shed 4 bases and J 5 bases; nucleotides not matched to a gene: 4. This CDR3 has 13 residues. Looked up from germline, CDR1 is SGHRS and CDR2 is YFSETQ. Here the CDR3 DNA reads TGCGCCAGCAGCGAAGGGACTAGTGAGACCCAGTACTTC. Translating it yields CASSEGTSETQYF.

Here the CDR3 reads CASSVRQGSQPQHF. The CDR3 nucleotides are TGTGCCAGCAGTGTACGACAGGGTAGTCAGCCCCAGCATTTT. V is TRBV2 and J is TRBJ1-5, with 7 bases that match TRBD1. Germline assignment: CDR1 SNHLY and CDR2 FYNNEI. V trimming: 4 bases; J trimming: 6 bases; junction bases outside the gene matches: 6. The length of the CDR3 is 14 residues.

The gene calls are TRBV20-1 and TRBJ2-1, with TRBD2 as a possible D gene (6 bases). The CDR3 runs 13 residues. The germline V gene has CDR1 DFQATT and CDR2 SNEGSKA (reference sequence). V was pared by 3 bases and J by 5 bases, with 11 bases between. CDR3 sequence: CSASPGTHNEQFF. The DNA of the CDR3 is TGCAGTGCTAGTCCCGGGACTCACAATGAGCAGTTCTTC.

This clonotype was counted ten times or more. Here the CDR3 reads CASSLIGTGDIETQYF. The CDR3 DNA is TGTGCCAGCAGTTTAATCGGGACAGGGGATATAGAGACCCAGTACTTC. J is TRBJ2-5 and V is TRBV28; 10 bases match TRBD1. The CDR3 covers 16 residues. The ends lost 2 bases at V and 4 bases at J; junction bases unmatched: 7. CDR1 and CDR2 from the germline V gene are MDHEN and SYDVKM.

This clonotype was seen a handful of times. This chain uses TRBV24-1 with TRBJ2-5; D is possibly TRBD1 or TRBD2 (5 bases each). V dropped 4 bases and J dropped 5 bases, with 25 bases sitting between them. CDR3 length: 18 amino acids. Germline CDR1 KGHDR, CDR2 SFDVKD. Here the CDR3 DNA reads TGTGCCACCAGTGACCCTTACGATGGGGGAGTAGAAGGGGAGACCCAGTACTTC. Translated, it gives CATSDPYDGGVEGETQYF.

This clonotype showed up many times. The chain joins TRBV2 to TRBJ1-1, with unresolved D. CDR1 SNHLY and CDR2 FYNNEI come from the germline V gene. Trimming shortened V by 3 bases and J by 0 bases, and 8 bases separated the two germline ends. The CDR3 consists of 14 residues. This CDR3 reads CASSDGPLNTEAFF. The CDR3 DNA reads as TGTGCCAGCAGTGATGGGCCCTTGAACACTGAAGCTTTCTTT. Based on the CDR3 plus reference TRBV2 and TRBJ1-1, the full variable domain is EPEVTQTPSHQVTQMGQEVILRCVPISNHLYFYWYRQILGQKVEFLVSFYNNEISEKSEIFDDQFSVERPDGSNFTLKIRSTKLEDSAMYFCASSDGPLNTEAFFGQGTRLTVV.

This clonotype came up once. CDR3 sequence reads: CASSPSTGHNEQFF. The CDR3 DNA reads as TGTGCCAGCAGTCCGTCGACAGGCCACAATGAGCAGTTCTTC. This chain uses TRBV28 with TRBJ2-1; possible D gene TRBD1, 6 bases. This CDR3 is built from 14 residues. The V end was cut by 5 bases, the J end by 5 bases, with 13 bases between. In germline, CDR1 is MDHEN, CDR2 SYDVKM. Using reference TRBV28 and TRBJ2-1 for the parts outside the CDR3, the full variable domain is DVKVTQSSRYLVKRTGEKVFLECVQDMDHENMFWYRQDPGLGLRLIYFSYDVKMKEKGDIPEGYSVSREKKERFSLILESASTNQTSMYLCASSPSTGHNEQFFGPGTRLTVL.